What follows are 27 T cell receptor beta chains derived from one specimen sequenced in a study of CD4 T cells in relation to SARS-CoV-2 and coronaviruses. The data were produced by immunoSEQ multiplex PCR, yet TCRdb's version contains in-frame clones alone and is incomplete. The repertoire consists of 15,000 to 20,000 clones, with 65% to 80% occurring once and the leading ten covering over 25%. Before the COVID-19 pandemic, during about 2011-2019, CD4+ T cells were taken from unexposed donors. Isolation of CD4+ T cells took place after about eleven days in culture. For these TCRs, the target antigens are not known. The sequencing input was CD4+ T cells from PBMCs, cultured in vitro. Source of these receptors: a human donor in good health.

The chain employs TRBV11-2 and TRBJ2-5; 7 nucleotides align to TRBD1. There are 14 residues in the CDR3. Germline loops: CDR1 SGHAT, CDR2 FQNNGV. V shed 4 bases, J shed 5 bases, and the junction held 7 bases outside the gene matches. CDR3 DNA: TGTGCCAGCAGCTCCGGACAGGTGTTGGAGACCCAGTACTTC. Amino acid sequence: CASSSGQVLETQYF.

The CDR3 reads CASSSKVGVHNSPLHF. CDR3 coding DNA: TGTGCCAGCAGCTCAAAGGTGGGGGTTCATAATTCACCCCTCCACTTT. This chain links TRBV3-1 (or the pseudogene TRBV3-2) with TRBJ1-6, with a weak D call TRBD1 (5 bases). Deletions cut 5 bases from V and 5 bases from J, with 16 bases between. The germline V gene has CDR1 LGHDT and CDR2 YNNKEL (reference sequence). This CDR3 has 16 amino acids.

V is TRBV6-6 and J is TRBJ2-1; TRBD2 matches 8 bases. Germline V gene sequence: CDR1 MNHNY, CDR2 SVGAGI (reference sequence). V trimming: 4 bases; J trimming: 3 bases; junction bases outside the gene matches: 8. The CDR3 covers 16 residues. The CDR3 spells CASSFGAGAYYNEQFF. The CDR3, as DNA: TGTGCCAGCAGTTTTGGAGCGGGAGCATACTACAATGAGCAGTTCTTC.

The CDR3 loop is CATQGQGVEQYF. The DNA for the CDR3 is TGTGCCACCCAGGGACAGGGCGTCGAGCAGTACTTC. J is TRBJ2-7 and V is TRBV24-1, with TRBD1 matching 9 bases. The CDR3 spans 12 residues. The germline gives CDR1 KGHDR, CDR2 SFDVKD. With V trimmed by 9 bases and J by 6 bases, 5 bases remained unmatched.

The chain links TRBV28 to TRBJ2-7; TRBD1 aligns across 7 bases. Looked up from germline, CDR1 is MDHEN and CDR2 is SYDVKM. Losses at the gene ends were 5 bases for V and 6 bases for J; bases not matched to a gene: 4. The CDR3 runs 12 residues. The CDR3 DNA sequence: TGTGCCAGCAGTGACAGGGCCCTCGAGCAGTACTTC. Translated, it gives CASSDRALEQYF.

The rearrangement uses TRBV11-2 and TRBJ2-1, with D possibly TRBD2 on 6 matching bases. From germline, CDR1 is SGHAT and CDR2 FQNNGV. The V gene lost 4 bases and the J gene lost 6 bases, with 10 bases spanning the gap. The CDR3 contains 13 residues. The CDR3 sequence is CASSSQGGNEQFF. CDR3 DNA sequence: TGTGCCAGCAGCTCCCAGGGAGGCAATGAGCAGTTCTTC.

This clone was detected only a few times. The CDR3 carries no conserved terminal phenylalanine or tryptophan, so it likely arises from a read error. Because the CDR3's place on the DNA is in doubt, the DNA is left out and the CDR3 is given as listed by TCRdb. J is TRBJ1-6 and V is TRBV13; TRBD1 reflects the table's D call only, with no check against the DNA. CDR1 and CDR2 from the germline V gene are PRHDT and FYEKMQ (reference sequence). The CDR3 is 9 residues long, counting both termini. The CDR3 loop is CASSARDSL.

The chain carries TRBV7-9 and TRBJ1-1; D is uncertain. Germline CDR1 and CDR2: SEHNR and FQNEAQ (reference sequence). There are 15 residues in the CDR3. The ends were cut back, 5 bases at V and 2 bases at J, with 15 bases in the middle. The CDR3 is CASSPPIVANTEAFF. In DNA, the CDR3 is TGTGCCAGCAGCCCTCCTATTGTGGCAAACACTGAAGCTTTCTTT.

This chain joins TRBV5-4 and TRBJ2-3; TRBD1 agrees at 7 bases. CDR1 is SGHNT, CDR2 YYREEE, per germline (reference sequence). This CDR3 is 14 amino acids long. Germline trimming cut 6 bases from V and 0 bases from J; bases unmatched to any gene: 4. This CDR3 reads CASKGTVSTDTQYF. CDR3 DNA sequence: TGTGCCAGCAAGGGGACAGTCAGCACAGATACGCAGTATTTT.

The chain combines TRBV6-5 with TRBJ2-6, with unresolved D. V shed 5 bases and J shed 2 bases, with 10 bases lying between them. The length of the CDR3 is 15 residues. Germline lookup yields CDR1 MNHEY and CDR2 SVGAGI. The CDR3 spells CASSTGVTGANVLTF. The DNA of the CDR3 is TGTGCCAGCAGTACCGGTGTCACTGGGGCCAACGTCCTGACTTTC.

The chain links TRBV20-1 to TRBJ1-1; tentative D call: TRBD1 (5 bases). Trimming took 3 bases from V and 1 from J, leaving 12 bases between them. Germline lookup yields CDR1 DFQATT and CDR2 SNEGSKA (reference sequence). The CDR3 runs 14 residues. CDR3: CSASFDGGNTEAFF. CDR3 DNA sequence: TGCAGTGCTAGTTTCGACGGGGGGAACACTGAAGCTTTCTTT.

The V and J genes are TRBV19 and TRBJ2-6, with a weak D call TRBD1 (6 bases). Germline-derived CDR1 and CDR2 are LNHDA and SQIVND (reference sequence). The CDR3 runs 16 residues. Between the trimmed V and J ends, which lost 0 bases and 0 bases, there was a span of 6 bases. The chain's CDR3 is CASSIEGGSGANVLTF. In nucleotides, the CDR3 is TGTGCCAGTAGTATAGAAGGGGGCTCTGGGGCCAACGTCCTGACTTTC.

This clone was observed once. The chain employs TRBV5-6 and TRBJ2-5; D tentatively fits TRBD1 or TRBD2 (5 bases each). There are 14 residues in the CDR3. Trimming took 3 bases from V and 3 from J, leaving 12 bases between them. The germline CDR1 and CDR2 sequences are SGHDT and YYEEEE. This chain's CDR3 is CASSSLRGEETQYF. As DNA, the CDR3 is TGTGCCAGCAGCTCCCTCCGAGGGGAAGAGACCCAGTACTTC.

The chain uses TRBV30 and TRBJ1-3; possible D gene TRBD1, 5 bases. CDR1 is GTSNPN and CDR2 is SVGIG in the germline V gene (reference sequence). This CDR3 spans 12 amino acids. The ends were cut back, 0 bases at V and 6 bases at J, with 6 bases in the middle. The CDR3 sequence: CAWSVGENTIYF. DNA for the CDR3: TGTGCCTGGAGTGTAGGGGAAAACACCATATATTTT.

The chain links TRBV9 to TRBJ1-2, with D possibly TRBD1 on 6 matching bases. Trimming removed 2 bases from V and 2 bases from J, with 16 bases in between. CDR3 size: 16 residues. The V gene's germline CDR1 is SGDLS and CDR2 YYNGEE. In DNA, the CDR3 is TGTGCCAGCAGCGTCGGATTAGGGGGGTTAAACTATGGCTACACCTTC. Its translation is CASSVGLGGLNYGYTF.

This chain joins TRBV5-1 and TRBJ2-2, with 10 bases aligning to TRBD1. CDR3 length equals 16 residues. The V segment lost 2 bases and the J segment 3 bases; nucleotides outside the gene matches: 4. Germline V gene lookup returns CDR1 SGHRS and CDR2 YFSETQ. This CDR3 reads CASSLTGTGDTGELFF. In nucleotides, the CDR3 is TGCGCCAGCAGCTTAACCGGGACAGGGGACACCGGGGAGCTGTTTTTT.

V usage is TRBV5-1 and J usage is TRBJ2-3, with 7 bases matching TRBD1. Germline V gene data show CDR1 as SGHRS and CDR2 as YFSETQ. V lost 0 bases, J lost 0 bases, and 4 bases stayed unmatched. The CDR3 is 16 amino acids. DNA for the CDR3: TGCGCCAGCAGCTTGGCAGGGACAGCTAGCACAGATACGCAGTATTTT. It translates to CASSLAGTASTDTQYF.

This sequence joins TRBV24-1 and TRBJ2-1, with 7 bases fitting TRBD2. Per the germline V gene, CDR1 is KGHDR and CDR2 is SFDVKD. The CDR3 is made up of 16 amino acids. V shed 8 bases, J shed 6 bases, and the junction held 15 bases outside the gene matches. Here the CDR3 reads CATMGWEGLSGNEQFF. The CDR3 DNA sequence: TGTGCCACCATGGGTTGGGAGGGCTTGAGTGGCAATGAGCAGTTCTTC.

The V gene is TRBV19, the J gene TRBJ2-1, with 10 bases fitting TRBD2. J lost 9 bases, V lost 7 bases, and 15 bases had no gene match. The CDR3 contains 16 residues. Germline V gene data show CDR1 as LNHDA and CDR2 as SQIVND (reference sequence). CDR3 residues: CASNSGELAGGGEQFF. The CDR3 DNA reads as TGTGCCAGTAACTCAGGGGAATTAGCGGGGGGTGGTGAGCAGTTCTTC.

The V and J genes are TRBV5-1 and TRBJ2-1; 10 positions match TRBD1. V trimming: 5 bases; J trimming: 10 bases; junction bases outside the gene matches: 6. CDR1 SGHRS and CDR2 YFSETQ come from the germline V gene. The CDR3 loop spans 13 amino acids. CDR3 sequence: CASRAGTGVEQFF. CDR3 DNA: TGCGCCAGCAGGGCCGGGACAGGGGTCGAGCAGTTCTTC. Looking up the rest from reference TRBV5-1 and TRBJ2-1 gives the full variable domain: KAGVTQTPRYLIKTRGQQVTLSCSPISGHRSVSWYQQTPGQGLQFLFEYFSETQRNKGNFPGRFSGRQFSNSRSEMNVSTLELGDSALYLCASRAGTGVEQFFGPGTRLTVL.

The chain carries TRBV5-6 and TRBJ2-5; no definite D call. The CDR3 spans 15 residues. The V end lost 0 bases, the J end lost 0 bases, and 9 bases lay between the germline ends. Germline loops: CDR1 SGHDT, CDR2 YYEEEE. The CDR3 region has the DNA TGTGCCAGCAGCTTGGTAACTACATACCAAGAGACCCAGTACTTC. Translating it yields CASSLVTTYQETQYF.

The DNA of the CDR3 is TGTGCCAGCAGTGCTCGCCGAGGGACTAATGAAAAACTGTTTTTT. This gives the protein CASSARRGTNEKLFF. The chain links TRBV4-2 to TRBJ1-4; D gene uncertain. The CDR3 runs 15 residues. Trimming cost V 6 bases and J 2 bases, with 13 bases left between them. Germline V CDR1 and CDR2: LGHNA, YNFKEQ.

This clone was detected once. V and J are TRBV10-3 and TRBJ1-3; D not resolved. The germline V gene has CDR1 ENHRY and CDR2 SYGVKD. This CDR3 is built from 18 residues. Trimming stripped 7 bases from V and 0 bases from J, with 22 bases between. The chain's CDR3 is CAITLGNPSAPSGNTIYF. The CDR3 nucleotides are TGTGCCATCACCCTCGGAAACCCCAGTGCCCCCTCTGGAAACACCATATATTTT.

In this sample, this clone turned up a few times. V and J are TRBV5-1 and TRBJ2-2, with D maybe TRBD2 (5 bases). Germline V gene lookup returns CDR1 SGHRS and CDR2 YFSETQ. The CDR3 runs 15 residues. V was cut by 5 bases and J by 5 bases, with 16 bases left in between. The CDR3 sequence: CASRSVGRATGELFF. CDR3 bases: TGCGCCAGCAGGTCGGTAGGGCGGGCGACCGGGGAGCTGTTTTTT.

This clone occurred a few times. The chain links TRBV13 to TRBJ1-1; D is perhaps TRBD1 (6 bases). Trimming cost V 3 bases and J 1 base, with 15 bases left between them. The CDR3 consists of 16 residues. The germline CDR1 and CDR2 sequences are PRHDT and FYEKMQ (reference sequence). The DNA for the CDR3 is TGTGCCAGCAGCTTTATATACTTAGGGGGGAACACTGAAGCTTTCTTT. Encoded protein: CASSFIYLGGNTEAFF.

The V gene is TRBV7-2, the J gene TRBJ2-7, with 7 bases matching TRBD2. After removal of 3 bases from V and 6 bases from J, the junction contained 5 bases not matched to a gene. The germline V gene encodes CDR1 SGHTA and CDR2 FQGNSA. There are 13 residues in the CDR3. This CDR3 is CASSFFREGEQYF. The CDR3 region has the DNA TGTGCCAGCAGCTTTTTTAGGGAGGGCGAGCAGTACTTC.

This clone was picked up one time. This chain connects TRBV5-1 to TRBJ1-4; 7 bases are shared with TRBD1. The CDR3 runs to 15 residues. Germline lookup yields CDR1 SGHRS and CDR2 YFSETQ. The V gene end was trimmed by 3 bases and the J gene end by 6 bases; junction bases not matched to a gene: 8. The CDR3 sequence: CASSSGTVSYEKLFF. CDR3 nucleotide sequence: TGCGCCAGCAGCTCGGGGACAGTTTCGTATGAAAAACTGTTTTTT.